A single sample is the source of the 8 T cell receptor beta chains below, sequenced in a study of PD-1 blockade in classical Hodgkin lymphoma. The method was immunoSEQ multiplex PCR; TCRdb's version includes in-frame clones alone and lacks a portion of them. The table records about 24,000 clones, approximately 69% of them present only once. Each patient relapsed following autologous stem cell transplantation, and prior brentuximab vedotin exposure differed. The sample consisted of peripheral blood mononuclear cells (PBMCs), taken at baseline. The receptors originated from a human donor with classical Hodgkin lymphoma.

V usage is TRBV4-2 and J usage is TRBJ2-1; 8 bases fit TRBD1. There are 16 residues in the CDR3. The V gene's germline CDR1 is LGHNA and CDR2 YNFKEQ. V shed 4 bases and J 8 bases; nucleotides not matched to a gene: 13. The DNA of the CDR3 is TGTGCCAGCAGCCTCAGGGCGACAGGGGTCGGCTATGAGCAGTTCTTC. Protein product: CASSLRATGVGYEQFF.

Worth noting for this clone: At one end the junction does not follow the germline gene, possibly because of a read error. V is TRBV7-7 and J is TRBJ2-5; D might be TRBD2 (6 bases). Germline CDR1 SSHAT, CDR2 FNYEAQ (reference sequence). The CDR3 has 13 amino acids. CDR3 in amino acids: CASSRDFQETQYF. Written as DNA, the CDR3 is TGTGCTAGCAGCCGGGACTTCCAAGAGACCCAGTACTTC.

The chain is built from TRBV6-5 and TRBJ1-2; D unclear. Germline V lookup: CDR1 MNHEY, CDR2 SVGAGI. The CDR3 runs 12 residues. Trimming pared 3 bases from V and 8 bases from J, leaving 10 bases between. The CDR3 nucleotides are TGTGCCAGCAGTTATTCCGGATACGGCTACACCTTC. Protein product: CASSYSGYGYTF.

This clone has only one observation. The chain combines TRBV5-1 with TRBJ2-7; D gene ambiguous. V lost 6 bases, J lost 3 bases, and 22 bases lay in between. Germline assignment: CDR1 SGHRS and CDR2 YFSETQ. The CDR3 consists of 16 residues. The CDR3 reads CASTIDPGLNYYEQYF. As DNA, the CDR3 is TGCGCCAGCACCATCGACCCGGGTCTCAATTACTACGAGCAGTACTTC.

Only one count was recorded for this clone. The chain combines TRBV5-1 with TRBJ2-7; maybe TRBD2 (7 bases). V was trimmed by 3 bases and J by 2 bases, leaving 18 bases between them. CDR3 length equals 16 residues. The V gene's germline CDR1 is SGHRS and CDR2 YFSETQ. This CDR3 reads CASSWGAGEGPYEQYF. Here the CDR3 DNA reads TGCGCCAGCAGCTGGGGGGCAGGGGAGGGGCCCTACGAGCAGTACTTC.

This clone came up once. The V and J genes are TRBV5-1 and TRBJ2-6; weak D call: TRBD2 (6 bases). Trimming stripped 2 bases from V and 4 bases from J, with 16 bases between. CDR1 SGHRS and CDR2 YFSETQ come from the germline V gene. CDR3 length: 17 amino acids. In nucleotides, the CDR3 is TGCGCCAGCAGCTTCGGGAGCAATCTAGAGGGGGCCAACGTCCTGACTTTC. Translation gives CASSFGSNLEGANVLTF. Based on the CDR3 plus reference TRBV5-1 and TRBJ2-6, the full variable domain is KAGVTQTPRYLIKTRGQQVTLSCSPISGHRSVSWYQQTPGQGLQFLFEYFSETQRNKGNFPGRFSGRQFSNSRSEMNVSTLELGDSALYLCASSFGSNLEGANVLTFGAGSRLTVL.

V usage is TRBV4-3 and J usage is TRBJ1-1; D not resolved. V was trimmed by 0 bases and J by 1 base, leaving 9 bases between them. The CDR3 loop spans 15 amino acids. The V gene's germline CDR1 is LGHNA and CDR2 YSLEER. This chain's CDR3 is CASSQDRRGNTEAFF. In DNA form, the CDR3 reads TGCGCCAGCAGCCAAGATCGACGGGGGAACACTGAAGCTTTCTTT.

The genes are TRBV19 and TRBJ2-2, with D maybe TRBD2 (7 bases). This CDR3 comprises 18 residues. V dropped 4 bases and J dropped 0 bases, with 18 bases sitting between them. Germline CDR1 is LNHDA and CDR2 is SQIVND (reference sequence). CDR3 in amino acids: CASSSPPGGAPNTGELFF. Here the CDR3 DNA reads TGTGCCAGTAGTAGTCCCCCTGGGGGGGCCCCGAACACCGGGGAGCTGTTTTTT.